This TCR beta chain was found in a study of cytomegalovirus exposure and HLA in healthy donors. Study-wide points: A link between a missense DCLRE1C variant and TCR beta V- and J-gene trimming emerged from a later analysis. The majority of TCR sequences were rare, yet some public TCRs appeared in many donors.

With regard to this clone: As yet, its antigen is unknown.

Per germline, CDR1 MNHEY and CDR2 SVGAGI. The CDR3 covers 16 residues. V was trimmed by 2 bases and J by 0 bases, leaving 11 bases between them. Amplification used 60 Vbeta primers and 13 Jbeta primers. Only in-frame clones appear in the TCRdb table, and some are missing; sequencing was by immunoSEQ multiplex PCR. Of approximately 200,000 clones in the sample, over 65% are singletons; the top ten hold around 15%. The V call is TRBV6-5, the J call TRBJ2-1; maybe TRBD2 (6 bases). The source is a man aged 40-50 years in good health and CMV-seronegative. The sequenced material came from PBMCs. The CDR3 is CASSYRGTFSYNEQFF. The DNA of the CDR3 is TGTGCCAGCAGTTACCGCGGGACTTTCTCCTACAATGAGCAGTTCTTC.